This T cell receptor beta chain emerged from a study of CXCR3-negative and CXCR3-positive naive CD8 T cells. The study, taken as a whole, reports: Memory cells diverged, while naive CXCR3-positive and CXCR3-negative cells had similar TRBV-TRBJ usage. CXCR3-positive naive cells had more hydrophobic TRB CDR3s than CXCR3-negative naive cells.

A remark on this clonotype: Its antigen is undetermined.

The TRB libraries of cDNA were built by UMI-labeled 5' RACE. TCRdb reprocessed the 5' RACE reads, keeping one entry per CDR3 protein, no DNA. The sample spans about 62,000 distinct CDR3 sequences; the ten largest clones claim about 4.6%. Looked up from germline, CDR1 is SQVTM and CDR2 is ANQGSEA. This CDR3 region has 11 residues. Input material: naive CXCR3- CD8+ T cells from blood. Subset here: CD45RO-CCR7+CD27+CD95- naive CD8+ T cells lacking CXCR3 (TNR3-). The rearrangement links TRBV29-1 to TRBJ1-5. The sequence was collected from a human donor in good health. Some clones in this sample may be carry-over from other donors' samples. This CDR3 reads CSFTRGQPQHF. The complete variable domain, with remaining parts taken from reference TRBV29-1 and TRBJ1-5, reads SAVISQKPSRDICQRGTSLTIQCQVDSQVTMMFWYRQQPGQSLTLIATANQGSEATYESGFVIDKFPISRPNLTFSTLTVSNMSPEDSSIYLCSFTRGQPQHFGDGTRLSIL.